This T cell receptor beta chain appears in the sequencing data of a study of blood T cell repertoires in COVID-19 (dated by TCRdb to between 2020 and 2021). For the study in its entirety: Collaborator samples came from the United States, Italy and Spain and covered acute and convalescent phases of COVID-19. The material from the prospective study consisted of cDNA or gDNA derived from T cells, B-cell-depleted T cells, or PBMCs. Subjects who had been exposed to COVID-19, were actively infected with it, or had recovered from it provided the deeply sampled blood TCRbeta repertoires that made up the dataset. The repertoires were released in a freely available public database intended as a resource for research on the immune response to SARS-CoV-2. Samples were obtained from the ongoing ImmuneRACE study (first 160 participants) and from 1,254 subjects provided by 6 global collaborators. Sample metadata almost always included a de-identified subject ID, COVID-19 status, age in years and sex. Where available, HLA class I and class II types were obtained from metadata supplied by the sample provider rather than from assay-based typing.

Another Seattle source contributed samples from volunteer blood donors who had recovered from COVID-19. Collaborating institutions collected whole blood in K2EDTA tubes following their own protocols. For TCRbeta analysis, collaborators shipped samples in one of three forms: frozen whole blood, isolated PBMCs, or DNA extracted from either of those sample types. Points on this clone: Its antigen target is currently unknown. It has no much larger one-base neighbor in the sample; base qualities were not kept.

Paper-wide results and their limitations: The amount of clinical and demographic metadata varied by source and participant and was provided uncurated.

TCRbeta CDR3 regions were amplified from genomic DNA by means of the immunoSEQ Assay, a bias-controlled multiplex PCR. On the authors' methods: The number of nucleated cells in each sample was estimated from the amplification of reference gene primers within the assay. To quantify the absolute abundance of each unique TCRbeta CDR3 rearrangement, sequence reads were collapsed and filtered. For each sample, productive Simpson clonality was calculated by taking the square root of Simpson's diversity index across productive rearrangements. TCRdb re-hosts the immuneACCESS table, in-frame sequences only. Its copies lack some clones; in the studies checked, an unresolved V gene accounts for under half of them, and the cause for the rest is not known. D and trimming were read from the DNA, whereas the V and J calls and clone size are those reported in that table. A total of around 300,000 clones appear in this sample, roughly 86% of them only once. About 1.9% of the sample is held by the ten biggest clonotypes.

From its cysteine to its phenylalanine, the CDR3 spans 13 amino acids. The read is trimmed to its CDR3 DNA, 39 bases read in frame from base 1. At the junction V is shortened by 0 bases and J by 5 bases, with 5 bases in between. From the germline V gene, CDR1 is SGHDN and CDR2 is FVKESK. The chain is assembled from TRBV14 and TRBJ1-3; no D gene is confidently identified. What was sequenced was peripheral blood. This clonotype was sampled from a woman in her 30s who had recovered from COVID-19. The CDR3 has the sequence CASSQERRNTIYF. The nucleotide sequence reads TGTGCCAGCAGCCAAGAGCGAAGAAACACCATATATTTT.